Listed below are T cell receptor beta chains from one sample, sequenced in a study. One entry per CDR3 protein, called by TCRdb with MiXCR from the 5' RACE reads. The sample lists tens of thousands of distinct CDR3 sequences, approximately 20% occurring once. The specimen was naive CD4+ T cells sorted from a lymph node. These receptors all come from a female donor with breast cancer. Both conserved end residues are part of each CDR3. The order of the fields is clone size, V gene, D gene, J gene, CDR3 protein, CDR3 DNA. The D gene is left open where the match is weak. Clone size is shown for a subset of rows, as once, few, many or a class of expanded clone.

>many|TRBV12-3/TRBV12-4|.|TRBJ2-7
CASSFSPSDRDLRF
TGTGCCAGCAGTTTCTCCCCGTCAGACAGGGACTTACGTTTT
>.|TRBV7-2|.|TRBJ1-6
CASSFNLGACNSPLHF
TGTGCCAGCAGCTTCAACCTAGGGGCCTGTAATTCACCCCTCCACTTT
>few|TRBV7-3|TRBD1|TRBJ1-2
CASSTRQGANYGYTF
TGTGCCAGCAGCACGAGACAGGGAGCTAACTATGGCTACACCTTC
>few|TRBV5-1|.|TRBJ2-7
CASSARTDSYEQYF
TGCGCCAGCAGCGCGCGGACCGACTCCTACGAGCAGTACTTC
>few|TRBV28|TRBD2|TRBJ2-3
CASSLGLAGVSDTQYF
TGTGCCAGCAGTTTGGGACTAGCGGGAGTGTCAGATACGCAGTATTTT
>few|TRBV11-2|.|TRBJ2-3
CASSRQGDTQYF
TGTGCCAGCAGCCGGCAGGGAGATACGCAGTATTTT
>.|TRBV5-1|.|TRBJ1-2
CASSFEGANYGYTF
TGCGCCAGCAGCTTCGAGGGAGCTAACTATGGCTACACCTTC
>.|TRBV9|TRBD1|TRBJ2-3
CASSALPTGDLTDTQYF
TGTGCCAGCAGCGCCTTACCGACAGGGGACCTCACAGATACGCAGTATTTT
>many|TRBV5-1|.|TRBJ2-3
CASSPDGMDTQYF
TGCGCCAGCAGCCCGGACGGTATGGATACGCAGTATTTT
>.|TRBV10-3|TRBD2|TRBJ2-5
CAISESTSGQETQYF
TGTGCCATCAGTGAGTCGACTAGCGGGCAAGAGACCCAGTACTTC
>few|TRBV9|.|TRBJ2-2
CASSTRVNTGELFF
TGTGCCAGCAGCACCAGAGTGAACACCGGGGAGCTGTTTTTT